This T cell receptor beta chain originates from a study of T cell repertoires in ileal Crohn's disease (dated by TCRdb to about 2019). About the study as a whole: The median duration of disease was roughly 7.6 years, and at the time of surgery about 35% of patients were active smokers. All patients had surgery for a complication: stricturing disease in 61% and penetrating disease in about 39%. About half of the patients received postoperative therapy: 11 received thiopurines and approximately 19 received anti-TNF agents. The TCR repertoire was analysed in approximately 61 patients with Crohn's disease drawn from a prospective multicentre cohort. The study was conducted in parallel with a multicentre cohort built to find predictors of early endoscopic recurrence after ileocolonic resection. Endoscopic postoperative recurrence was defined by a Rutgeerts score above i0. A total of around 150 mucosal samples from roughly 60 patients were sequenced, collected from several sites on the surgical specimen as well as at postoperative endoscopy. The full study reports these points: Endoscopic recurrence was found to be associated with higher high-frequency clone percentages at surgery, and recurrence was observed in all patients with clonality above 26.8% (18/57). Patients who were active smokers at surgery had a significantly higher proportion of clonal expansions than non-smokers (roughly 27% vs 19%, p=0.02). Only a subgroup of patients, of unstated size, had mucosal CD4 and CD8 T cells sorted and sequenced. Sorted CD8 T cells carried more high-frequency clones than CD4 T cells, suggesting mucosal expansions were mainly CD8.

Before cell sorting, lamina propria lymphocytes were isolated from the surgical specimens using a Ficoll-hypaque gradient. Adults with ileal or ileocolonic Crohn's disease and an indication for ileocolonic resection were eligible for inclusion. CD4 and CD8 T cells were sorted using a BD FACSAria III, with a mean purity above 99%. This clone was recorded once. Its target antigen remains unknown. No quality values exist for individual bases; no much larger clone is one base distant. Trimming leaves V shorter by 0 bases and J shorter by 6 bases, with the junction holding 7 bases beyond the gene matches. According to the germline V gene, CDR1 reads SGHRS and CDR2 reads YFSETQ. From the cysteine through the phenylalanine, the CDR3 covers 15 amino acids. Only the CDR3 part of the read is kept: 45 bases, read in frame from the first base. Preparation of the library involved the immunoSEQ multiplex PCR assay. A two-step, amplification bias-controlled multiplex PCR was used by Adaptive Biotechnology to amplify CDR3 regions from genomic DNA. The first PCR used primers for every V and J gene segment; the second PCR added barcodes and Illumina adapters. An Illumina instrument was used to sequence the CDR3 libraries. The original methods were these. Vendor-provided pipelines were combined with custom analysis of raw data in R/Bioconductor under R version 3.3.0. Clonality, which ranges from 0 to 1, was calculated as the inverse of the normalised Shannon entropy across all productive clones. High-frequency clones were defined as the share of the repertoire occupied by the top 100 clones, with only clones passing a 95% confidence test being retained. Overlap between samples was measured with the Morisita-Horn index, while repertoire diversity was measured with the Simpson index. Here the immuneACCESS table is served through TCRdb, limited to in-frame sequences with V and J called. Missing clones are a known gap in these copies; in checked studies unresolved V genes cover under half, and the rest lacks a known reason. V and J calls and clone size are those listed in that table; D and trimming were worked out from the DNA. This sample holds around 5,300 clones; approximately 87% were observed only once. The ten most abundant clones make up roughly 0.83% of the sample.

The TCR was taken from an adult with Crohn's disease. Some clones in this sample may be carry-over from other donors' samples. Sequencing was carried out using CD4+ T cells from ileum. The receptor chain draws on TRBV5-1 and TRBJ2-5; the central 8 bases match TRBD1. The CDR3 here reads CASSLAPTGGQTQYF. The DNA sequence follows: TGCGCCAGCAGCTTGGCCCCCACAGGGGGTCAGACCCAGTACTTC.